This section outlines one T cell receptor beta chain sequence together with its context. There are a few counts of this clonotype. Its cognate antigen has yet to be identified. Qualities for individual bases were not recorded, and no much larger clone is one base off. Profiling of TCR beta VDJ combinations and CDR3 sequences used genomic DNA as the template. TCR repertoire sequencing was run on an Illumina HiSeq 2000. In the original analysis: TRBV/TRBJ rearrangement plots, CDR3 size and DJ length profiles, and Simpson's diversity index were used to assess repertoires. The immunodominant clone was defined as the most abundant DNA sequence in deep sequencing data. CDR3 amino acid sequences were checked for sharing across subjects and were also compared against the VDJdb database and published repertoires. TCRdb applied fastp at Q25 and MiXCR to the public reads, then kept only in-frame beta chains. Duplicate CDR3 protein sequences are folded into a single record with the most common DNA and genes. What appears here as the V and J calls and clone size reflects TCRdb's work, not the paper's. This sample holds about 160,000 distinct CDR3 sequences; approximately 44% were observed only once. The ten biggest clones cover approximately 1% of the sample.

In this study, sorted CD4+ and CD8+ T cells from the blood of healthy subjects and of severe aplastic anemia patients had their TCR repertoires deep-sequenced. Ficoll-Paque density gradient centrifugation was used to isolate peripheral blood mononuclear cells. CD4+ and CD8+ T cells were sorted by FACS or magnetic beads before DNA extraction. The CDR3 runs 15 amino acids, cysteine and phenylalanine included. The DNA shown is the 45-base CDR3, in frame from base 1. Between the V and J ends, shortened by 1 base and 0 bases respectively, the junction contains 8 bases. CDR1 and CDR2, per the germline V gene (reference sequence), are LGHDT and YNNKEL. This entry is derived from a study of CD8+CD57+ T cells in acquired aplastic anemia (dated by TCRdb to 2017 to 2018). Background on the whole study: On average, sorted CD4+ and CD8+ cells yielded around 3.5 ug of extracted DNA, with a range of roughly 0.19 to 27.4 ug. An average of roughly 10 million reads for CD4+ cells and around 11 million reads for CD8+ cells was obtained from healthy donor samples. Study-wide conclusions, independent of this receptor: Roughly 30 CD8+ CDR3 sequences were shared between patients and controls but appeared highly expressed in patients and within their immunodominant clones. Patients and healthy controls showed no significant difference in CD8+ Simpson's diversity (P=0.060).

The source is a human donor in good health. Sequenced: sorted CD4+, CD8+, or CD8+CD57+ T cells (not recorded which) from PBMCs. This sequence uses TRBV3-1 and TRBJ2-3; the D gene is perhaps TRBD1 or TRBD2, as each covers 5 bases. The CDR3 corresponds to CASSQGGTSTDTQYF. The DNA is TGTGCCAGCAGCCAAGGAGGGACCAGCACAGATACGCAGTATTTT.